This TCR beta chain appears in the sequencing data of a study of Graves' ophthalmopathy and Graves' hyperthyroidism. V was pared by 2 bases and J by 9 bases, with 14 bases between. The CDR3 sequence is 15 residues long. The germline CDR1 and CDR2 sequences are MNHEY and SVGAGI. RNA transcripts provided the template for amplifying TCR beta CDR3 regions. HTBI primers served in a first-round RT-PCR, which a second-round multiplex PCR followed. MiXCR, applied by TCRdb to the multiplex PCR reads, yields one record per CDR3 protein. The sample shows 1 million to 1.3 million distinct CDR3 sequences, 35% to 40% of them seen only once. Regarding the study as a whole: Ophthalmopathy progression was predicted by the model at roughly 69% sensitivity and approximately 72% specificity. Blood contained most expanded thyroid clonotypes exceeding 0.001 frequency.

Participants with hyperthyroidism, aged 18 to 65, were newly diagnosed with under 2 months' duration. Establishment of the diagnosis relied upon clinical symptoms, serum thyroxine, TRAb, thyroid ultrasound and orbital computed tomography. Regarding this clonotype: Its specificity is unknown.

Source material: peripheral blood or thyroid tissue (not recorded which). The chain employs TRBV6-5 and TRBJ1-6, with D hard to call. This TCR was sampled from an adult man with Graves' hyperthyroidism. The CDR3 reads CASSYGLAGASPLHF. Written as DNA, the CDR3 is TGTGCCAGCAGTTACGGGCTGGCAGGAGCTTCACCCCTCCACTTT.